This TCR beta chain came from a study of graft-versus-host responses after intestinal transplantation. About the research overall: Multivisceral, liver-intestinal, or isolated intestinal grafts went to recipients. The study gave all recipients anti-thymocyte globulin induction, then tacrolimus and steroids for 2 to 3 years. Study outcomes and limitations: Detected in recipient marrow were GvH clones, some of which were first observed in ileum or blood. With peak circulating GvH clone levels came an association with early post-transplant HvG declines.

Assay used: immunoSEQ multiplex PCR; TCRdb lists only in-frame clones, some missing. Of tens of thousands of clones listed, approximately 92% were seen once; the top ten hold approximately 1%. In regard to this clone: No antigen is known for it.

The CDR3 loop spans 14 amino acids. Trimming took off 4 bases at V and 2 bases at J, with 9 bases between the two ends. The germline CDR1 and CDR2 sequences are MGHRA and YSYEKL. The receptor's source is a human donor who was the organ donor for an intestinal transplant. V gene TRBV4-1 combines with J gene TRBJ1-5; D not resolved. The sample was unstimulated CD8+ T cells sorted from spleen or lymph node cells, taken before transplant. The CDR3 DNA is TGCGCCAGCAGCCCTTCAGGCGGCAATCAGCCCCAGCATTTT. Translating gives CASSPSGGNQPQHF.